One and the same sample provided the 19 T cell receptor beta chains below, sequenced in a study of blood T cell repertoires in COVID-19 (TCRdb year 2020). Libraries were constructed by the immunoSEQ multiplex PCR assay. Imported from immuneACCESS, the table was reduced by TCRdb to in-frame sequences with V and J called. These copies leave out some clones; in studies compared against another copy, an unresolved V gene accounts for under half, and the cause of the remainder is not known. The sample contains about 99,000 clones, 82% of them found a single time. The ten largest clones take up more than 4.5% of the sample. The specimen sequenced was peripheral blood. Receptor source: a man between 60 and 70 years old with acute or convalescent COVID-19.

As DNA, the CDR3 is TGCAGTGCTAGTTTGACATCCTTGGCCACTGAAGCTTTCTTT. Encoded protein: CSASLTSLATEAFF. V gene TRBV20-1 combines with J gene TRBJ1-1; D uncertain. The V and J ends lost 3 bases and 4 bases respectively, with 15 bases between them. The CDR3 has 14 residues. Germline V gene data show CDR1 as DFQATT and CDR2 as SNEGSKA (reference sequence).

This clone is a singleton in its sample. The chain recombines TRBV2 with TRBJ2-1, with D possibly matching TRBD2 (5 bases). The CDR3 length is 16 residues. The V gene lost 7 bases and the J gene lost 0 bases, with 16 bases spanning the gap. Germline CDR1 SNHLY, CDR2 FYNNEI. The CDR3 region has the DNA TGTGCCAGCAAAGATACAGCGGCCAGCTCCTACAATGAGCAGTTCTTC. Translated: CASKDTAASSYNEQFF.

The chain joins TRBV3-1 (or the pseudogene TRBV3-2) to TRBJ2-1; 10 bases match TRBD2. V lost 4 bases and J lost 4; bases outside the gene matches: 4. The CDR3 runs to 15 residues. The V gene's germline CDR1 is LGHDT and CDR2 YNNKEL (reference sequence). The CDR3 loop reads CASSLGLAAYNEQFF. The DNA for the CDR3 is TGTGCCAGCAGCCTTGGACTAGCGGCTTACAATGAGCAGTTCTTC.

This rearrangement joins TRBV19 to TRBJ2-1; TRBD2 aligns across 12 bases. J gave up 2 bases and V 3 bases, and 5 bases lay outside the gene matches. Germline CDR1 is LNHDA and CDR2 is SQIVND (reference sequence). This CDR3 contains 17 residues. The CDR3 spells CASSMPWTSGAYNEQFF. The CDR3 DNA reads as TGTGCCAGTAGTATGCCGTGGACTAGCGGGGCCTACAATGAGCAGTTCTTC. Variable domain in full (rest from reference TRBV19 and TRBJ2-1): DGGITQSPKYLFRKEGQNVTLSCEQNLNHDAMYWYRQDPGQGLRLIYYSQIVNDFQKGDIAEGYSVSREKKESFPLTVTSAQKNPTAFYLCASSMPWTSGAYNEQFFGPGTRLTVL.

The sample holds a few counts of this clone. The V gene is TRBV5-1, the J gene TRBJ2-7, with 11 bases lining up with TRBD2. CDR3 length equals 14 residues. Germline trimming cut 4 bases from V and 2 bases from J; bases unmatched to any gene: 2. Germline V gene data show CDR1 as SGHRS and CDR2 as YFSETQ. The CDR3 bases are TGCGCCAGCAGCGGGACTAGCGGCACCTACGAGCAGTACTTC. The encoded protein is CASSGTSGTYEQYF.

The V gene is TRBV6-2 or TRBV6-3, the J gene TRBJ1-2; D might be TRBD1 (6 bases). V was trimmed by 6 bases and J by 4 bases, leaving 18 bases between them. CDR3 length: 15 residues. The germline V gene encodes CDR1 MNHEY and CDR2 SVGEGT. CDR3 in amino acids: CASSLKQGSLYGYTF. CDR3 nucleotides: TGTGCCAGCAGCCTTAAACAGGGTTCCCTCTATGGCTACACCTTC.

The chain recombines TRBV7-3 with TRBJ2-3; maybe TRBD2 (6 bases). The V gene lost 2 bases and the J gene lost 1 base, with 10 bases spanning the gap. The CDR3 sequence is 15 residues long. Germline V gene sequence: CDR1 SGHTA, CDR2 FQGTGA. CDR3 residues: CASSLAGPGTDTQYF. In nucleotides, the CDR3 is TGTGCCAGCAGCTTAGCGGGACCGGGCACAGATACGCAGTATTTT.

The chain joins TRBV20-1 to TRBJ2-2, with 8 positions matching TRBD2. This CDR3 spans 15 amino acids. V was pared by 3 bases and J by 1 base, with 4 bases of the junction left unmatched. Germline V gene data show CDR1 as DFQATT and CDR2 as SNEGSKA (reference sequence). This CDR3 reads CSASPGGVNTGELFF. In nucleotides, the CDR3 is TGCAGTGCTAGTCCGGGGGGGGTGAACACCGGGGAGCTGTTTTTT.

V usage is TRBV7-2 and J usage is TRBJ1-3; 8 bases align to TRBD1. Per the germline V gene, CDR1 is SGHTA and CDR2 is FQGNSA. Trimming cost V 5 bases and J 12 bases; bases outside gene matches: 6. This CDR3 region has 12 residues. DNA for the CDR3: TGTGCCAGCAGCCCAGGACAGGGCCACATATATTTT. This sequence encodes CASSPGQGHIYF. The full variable domain, completed using reference TRBV7-2 and TRBJ1-3, is GAGVSQSPSNKVTEKGKDVELRCDPISGHTALYWYRQSLGQGLEFLIYFQGNSAPDKSGLPSDRFSAERTGGSVSTLTIQRTQQEDSAVYLCASSPGQGHIYFGEGSWLTVV.

The genes are TRBV5-1 and TRBJ1-3, with D possibly matching TRBD1 (6 bases). Germline-derived CDR1 and CDR2 are SGHRS and YFSETQ. V was shortened by 4 bases and J by 0 bases, with 11 bases between the two germline ends. This CDR3 region has 15 residues. In nucleotides, the CDR3 is TGCGCCAGCAGCCTGGGACACGGCTCTGGAAACACCATATATTTT. As protein: CASSLGHGSGNTIYF.

The rearrangement joins TRBV5-1 to TRBJ2-2, with D perhaps matching TRBD1 (5 bases). Trimming took off 0 bases at V and 3 bases at J, with 9 bases between the two ends. CDR3 length: 15 residues. Per germline, CDR1 SGHRS and CDR2 YFSETQ. CDR3 in DNA: TGCGCCAGCAGCTTGGGGGGCCCGGACACCGGGGAGCTGTTTTTT. This codes for CASSLGGPDTGELFF. Supplemented by reference TRBV5-1 and TRBJ2-2, the full variable domain reads KAGVTQTPRYLIKTRGQQVTLSCSPISGHRSVSWYQQTPGQGLQFLFEYFSETQRNKGNFPGRFSGRQFSNSRSEMNVSTLELGDSALYLCASSLGGPDTGELFFGEGSRLTVL.

The V gene is TRBV7-9, the J gene TRBJ1-1; 7 bases agree with TRBD1. The V segment lost 5 bases and the J segment 7 bases; nucleotides outside the gene matches: 19. This CDR3 has 17 amino acids. The germline V gene encodes CDR1 SEHNR and CDR2 FQNEAQ (reference sequence). CDR3 in amino acids: CASSALRDSQTGDEAFF. As DNA, the CDR3 is TGTGCCAGCAGCGCCTTAAGGGACAGCCAGACCGGCGATGAAGCTTTCTTT. Looking up the rest from reference TRBV7-9 and TRBJ1-1 gives the full variable domain: DTGVSQNPRHKITKRGQNVTFRCDPISEHNRLYWYRQTLGQGPEFLTYFQNEAQLEKSRLLSDRFSAERPKGSFSTLEIQRTEQGDSAMYLCASSALRDSQTGDEAFFGQGTRLTVV.

V gene TRBV6-4 combines with J gene TRBJ1-5; 9 bases map to TRBD1. The CDR3 covers 14 residues. The V and J ends lost 5 bases and 5 bases, in that order; junction bases with no gene match: 4. The V gene's germline CDR1 is MRHNA and CDR2 SNTAGT. The DNA for the CDR3 is TGTGCCAGCAGTCGGGACAGGGAGGATCAGCCCCAGCATTTT. This encodes CASSRDREDQPQHF.

This clone was picked up one time. The chain uses TRBV3-1 (or the pseudogene TRBV3-2) and TRBJ1-2; TRBD1 matches 10 bases. V lost 0 bases, J lost 4 bases, and 5 bases stayed unmatched. CDR1 is LGHDT and CDR2 is YNNKEL in the germline V gene (reference sequence). The CDR3 covers 16 residues. The CDR3 DNA follows: TGTGCCAGCAGCCAAGACCCGGGACAGGGGATCTATGGCTACACCTTC. It yields the protein CASSQDPGQGIYGYTF.

V gene TRBV6-4 combines with J gene TRBJ2-2; D is possibly TRBD1 (6 bases). The germline V gene has CDR1 MRHNA and CDR2 SNTAGT. Deletions cut 3 bases from V and 2 bases from J, with 10 bases between. There are 15 residues in the CDR3. The CDR3 nucleotides are TGTGCCAGCAGTGAAGGGACACATAACACCGGGGAGCTGTTTTTT. Its protein product is CASSEGTHNTGELFF.

The V gene is TRBV5-1, the J gene TRBJ2-3; 7 nucleotides line up with TRBD1. This CDR3 region has 16 residues. Germline V gene lookup returns CDR1 SGHRS and CDR2 YFSETQ. V lost 0 bases to trimming and J lost 0 bases; unmatched junction nucleotides: 4. The CDR3 nucleotides read TGCGCCAGCAGCTTGGAAGGGACAGCTAGCACAGATACGCAGTATTTT. It translates to CASSLEGTASTDTQYF. The whole variable domain, filled in from reference TRBV5-1 and TRBJ2-3, reads KAGVTQTPRYLIKTRGQQVTLSCSPISGHRSVSWYQQTPGQGLQFLFEYFSETQRNKGNFPGRFSGRQFSNSRSEMNVSTLELGDSALYLCASSLEGTASTDTQYFGPGTRLTVL.

Here the CDR3 reads CASPRGGFKSPLHF. As DNA, the CDR3 is TGCGCCAGCCCCCGGGGGGGGTTCAAGTCACCCCTCCACTTT. The chain has TRBV5-1 and TRBJ1-6; possibly TRBD1 for D (5 bases). From germline, CDR1 is SGHRS and CDR2 YFSETQ. Trimming removed 7 bases at V and 10 bases at J, with 18 bases between. The CDR3 totals 14 residues.

The chain combines TRBV5-1 with TRBJ1-2; 10 nucleotides match TRBD1. V gave up 3 bases and J gave up 5 bases; unmatched junction bases: 4. The length of the CDR3 is 14 residues. Germline lookup yields CDR1 SGHRS and CDR2 YFSETQ. The CDR3 nucleotides are TGCGCCAGCAGCTCGGACAGGGGGATATATGGCTACACCTTC. It yields the protein CASSSDRGIYGYTF.

The rearrangement joins TRBV27 to TRBJ2-7, with D possibly TRBD2 on 6 matching bases. The germline gives CDR1 MNHEY, CDR2 SMNVEV (reference sequence). The CDR3 sequence is 17 residues long. V was cut by 5 bases and J by 4 bases, with 24 bases left in between. CDR3 nucleotides: TGTGCCAGCAGTCTTCTCCCGGAGGGAGATGGGGGTTACGAGCAGTACTTC. Translated: CASSLLPEGDGGYEQYF.